The T cell receptor beta chain described here comes from a study of Ad26.COV2.S vaccination and SARS-CoV-2 variants. Study-wide context: The study gave Ad26.COV2.S intramuscularly, once or twice 56 days apart.

Produced via immunoSEQ multiplex PCR; TCRdb's table is partial and in-frame only. The table has about 680,000 clones, 80% to 90% seen once. Trimming took 8 bases from V and 5 from J, leaving 13 bases between them. The CDR3 extends over 13 amino acids. Looked up from germline, CDR1 is LNHDA and CDR2 is SQIVND (reference sequence). Noted treatment: some 20 received Ad26.COV2.S at low or high dose, single or two shots; about 5 received placebo; per-sample allocation not given. Day 63 after the first vaccine or placebo injection was the time point for sampling. At a Boston site, the person donating was an adult of 18-55 years. Study-wide results and caveats: Reportedly, after vaccination the spike-specific CD8+ and CD4+ T cell responses displayed substantial breadth. There was a possibility that the TCR breadth and depth analyses underestimated total T cell responses.

Note on this clone: What it recognizes is unknown.

The chain joins TRBV19 to TRBJ2-1; the D gene is possibly TRBD2 (6 bases). The receptor's source is a person between 18 and 65 years old who received the Ad26.COV2.S COVID-19 vaccine or a placebo. Here the sequenced sample was peripheral blood, taken in a trial of Ad26.COV2.S vaccine versus placebo. The CDR3 sequence: CASGSREHNEQFF. CDR3 bases: TGTGCCAGTGGCTCCCGGGAGCACAATGAGCAGTTCTTC.